The T cell receptor beta chain under discussion was sequenced for a study of cytomegalovirus exposure and HLA in healthy donors (TCRdb year 2017). The study in broad terms: An earlier analysis of a few hundred of the donors reported 276 Gb of sequence data and about 120 million unique TCR beta sequences obtained from about 180 million T cells. The study was designed to test whether signatures of past pathogen exposure could be identified by cataloging public T cell receptors. A later analysis re-examined previously published TCR beta repertoires from 610 or so donors and added high-resolution HLA genotyping to investigate patterns of TCR occurrence. To decide whether each TCR beta V gene segment behaved as functional or pseudogenic, an earlier analysis of approximately 600 of the donors relied on high-throughput TCR beta sequencing. Donor age, sex, ethnicity and CMV serostatus were compiled together with the repertoire data. Across around 400 genotyped donors of the cohort, an average of about 200,000 unique TCR beta nucleotide sequences per donor were sequenced, and roughly a sixth of those sequences were non-productive. A later genetic analysis used genome-wide SNP genotypes for about three fifths of the 666 donors, treating that subset as a discovery cohort. Every discovery cohort repertoire had been produced on one sequencing platform. A separate validation cohort of about 110 different subjects was used in addition to the approximately 640-subject first cohort. The genetic ancestry cluster associated with self-reported Caucasian donors included 65% to 90% of the roughly 400 genotyped donors. An early release that covered roughly 600 HLA-typed donors contained approximately 300 gigabases of sequencing data and around 85 million unique TCR sequences. The T cell repertoires of 666 subjects were profiled by immunosequencing and related to cytomegalovirus serostatus. HLA typing covered class I and class II loci at four-digit resolution. Four or five DR-DQ haplotypes were handled as single units for association and clustering because linkage in the cohort was strong. The study combined high-throughput TCR immunosequencing, statistical association of individual TCRs with disease status, and machine learning to predict cytomegalovirus infection status. Rather than using new phenotypic data, the later analysis identified candidate immune exposures from TCR beta sequences and from how often those sequences occurred across donors. The number of donors typed differed by locus, with 629-630 for A, B, C, DRB1 and DQB1, over 500 for DQA1, about 610 for DPA1, and some 440 for DPB1.

Preparation of the library involved the immunoSEQ multiplex PCR assay. The multiplex PCR relied on a mix of 60 forward primers for TCR Vbeta segments and 13 reverse primers for TCR Jbeta segments. The CDR3 region of rearranged TCR beta genes was amplified from genomic DNA with a multiplex PCR assay. On the Illumina HiSeq System, the amplified TCR beta libraries were sequenced as 87-base-pair reads. Regarding the original processing steps: In a later analysis, 70 million to 95 million unique TCR beta chains were counted across the approximately 670 repertoires, and some 10 million of these chains were shared by at least two donors. A nearest-neighbor algorithm error-corrected the raw reads and collapsed the reads into unique sequences, merging closely related sequences to remove PCR and sequencing errors. Alignment of CDR3 sequences to IMGT reference sequences was used to assign V, D and J gene segments. For a sequence to be retained, at least a six-nucleotide match to both a V gene segment and a J gene segment was required. Rearrangements were called productive when the CDR3 lacked stop codons and stayed in frame with V and J; all others were non-productive. CDR3 was defined according to IMGT convention as the region running from the second conserved V-encoded cysteine to the conserved J-encoded phenylalanine. The earlier analysis of a few hundred of the donors excluded any sequence lacking an unambiguous match to a single V gene segment. An earlier analysis of 550 to 650 of the donors classified V segments as functional when productive rearrangements were above 56.7% and as segregating when the standard deviation between donors was above 5%. A statistical classification framework was developed to diagnose cytomegalovirus status using the catalog of TCR beta chain sequences. In a later analysis, TCR nucleotide sequences were compared against IMGT/GENE-DB human TR gene sequences so that V and J genes could be assigned. A later analysis assigned CDR3 sequences and most-parsimonious VDJ recombination scenarios with the TCRdist pipeline. In a later analysis, each TCR beta chain was defined by its CDR3 amino acid sequence together with its V-gene family, and reads lacking a unique V-gene family were excluded. A later analysis removed over 500 highly shared, low-generation-probability nucleotide sequences to deal with suspected cross-contamination and a sequencing artifact. In a later analysis, a clonal expansion index was calculated for each public chain from normalized within-repertoire ranks of inferred template counts. Generation probabilities in a later analysis came from a VDJ recombination model fitted to out-of-frame rearrangements, and those results were checked against IGoR. In a later analysis, TCR-TCR, TCR-HLA and TCR-CMV co-occurrence was scored with hypergeometric tests, and a repertoire-size bias correction was applied to TCR pairs. False discovery rates were estimated in a later analysis by permuting HLA or CMV assignments 20 times. In a later analysis, co-occurring TCRs were grouped using DBSCAN, with TCRdist sequence similarity added in when clustering inside HLA-allele-positive subsets. For co-occurrence clustering, repertoires with fewer than 30,000 or more than 120,000 public chains were excluded, along with roughly 5 repertoires with anomalous nucleotide sharing. Here the immuneACCESS table is served through TCRdb, limited to in-frame sequences with V and J called. Missing clones are a known gap in these copies; in checked studies unresolved V genes cover under half, and the rest lacks a known reason. That table is the source of V, J and clone size, and D and trimming were worked out from the DNA. The sample table records about 160,000 clones; over 70% of these occur just once. The leading ten clones occupy under 2% of the sample.

Of note for this clone: Its antigen remains undetermined. Per-base qualities were not stored, and no clone one base away is much larger.

Cut back by 6 bases and 6 bases, the V and J ends lie 15 bases apart. From the germline V gene, CDR1 is MNHEY and CDR2 is SVGAGI. The CDR3, cysteine through phenylalanine, is 14 amino acids long. Of all the DNA, just the CDR3 is kept, 42 bases in frame from base 1. What the work shows at the level of the full study, not this receptor alone: According to a later analysis, parvovirus B19, influenza, CMV and Epstein-Barr virus appeared linked to several top co-occurrence clusters. Because counts were too low, more than 15 rarely observed V segments, including chromosome 9 orphons, were left out of the earlier analysis of about 500 of the donors. According to a later analysis, TCR association rates differed among HLA loci, with DRB1 alleles showing the most associated TCRs and HLA-C alleles showing the fewest. A later analysis found that HLA-associated TCR beta chains were more clonally expanded and had lower generation probabilities than equally common non-associated chains. Compared with the roughly 700-donor mean, donors in an Asian-associated ancestry cluster had fewer N-insertions in productive TCRs, according to a later genetic analysis. When HLA alleles, especially DR and DQ, strongly co-occurred, attributing TCR associations to individual alleles was difficult. The classifier was reported to diagnose cytomegalovirus status with high specificity and sensitivity in both the original and validation cohorts. A further reported finding was that TCR beta sequences accurately predicted the HLA-A and HLA-B alleles for most subjects in the first cohort. It was suggested by the authors that the approach could potentially be generalized to other disease states and immunological phenotypes. Some IMGT-functional V segments, including TRBV6-2 and TRBV6-3, could not be distinguished by the 87-base-pair reads and were therefore excluded. The study gave a list of around 170 TCR beta chains associated with cytomegalovirus. In a later analysis, some 18,000 TCR beta sequences were associated with specific HLA alleles at a false discovery rate of 0.05. In an earlier analysis of some 500 of the donors, most TCR beta V segments were observed in productive rearrangements about 90% or about 30% of the time, broadly matching IMGT annotations. A cluster of highly shared sequence variants was judged likely to be a technical artifact of the sequencing pipeline. This cohort had only TCR beta chains sequenced, and the lack of alpha or paired-chain data limited which features could be detected. A later genetic analysis associated a missense DCLRE1C variant with V-gene and J-gene trimming of TCR beta chains, and an independent cohort replicated the association. Presence/absence analyses assumed roughly uniform sequencing depth across donors, an assumption that may not hold. Most TCR sequences were observed very rarely across donors, whereas some public TCRs were present in many individuals. Because HLA typing was unavailable for some donors at each locus, only the typed subset was used in association tests. Most CMV-associated TCR beta chains appeared to be HLA-restricted in a later analysis, and the HLA associations seemed to be driven largely by CMV exposure. A few of the identified cytomegalovirus-associated TCR beta chains were confirmed in vitro to be specific for cytomegalovirus antigens. The only immune exposure information available for the cohort was CMV serostatus. Correlated functional status among segregating V segments might be attributable to linkage disequilibrium, but an unknown experimental factor could not be ruled out.

The cohort was made up of 666 healthy bone marrow donors. All cohort members were sampled while nominally healthy, although unrecorded immune exposures were likely present. The donor tested CMV seronegative, placing the donor among the 350 or so seronegative members of the cohort. A peripheral blood sample was collected from each donor, and TCR beta sequencing was performed on peripheral blood mononuclear cells. Genomic DNA was extracted from the blood cell samples with the Qiagen DNeasy Blood Extraction Kit. The V and J segments used are TRBV6-5 and TRBJ1-5; no D segment can be confidently identified. This clonotype was obtained from a woman aged 18-30 years in good health and CMV-seronegative. The source material was PBMCs. At the DNA level, the sequence is TGTGCCAGCAGAGCGGGGTCCCGGGCTCAGCCCCAGCATTTT. It specifies CASRAGSRAQPQHF.